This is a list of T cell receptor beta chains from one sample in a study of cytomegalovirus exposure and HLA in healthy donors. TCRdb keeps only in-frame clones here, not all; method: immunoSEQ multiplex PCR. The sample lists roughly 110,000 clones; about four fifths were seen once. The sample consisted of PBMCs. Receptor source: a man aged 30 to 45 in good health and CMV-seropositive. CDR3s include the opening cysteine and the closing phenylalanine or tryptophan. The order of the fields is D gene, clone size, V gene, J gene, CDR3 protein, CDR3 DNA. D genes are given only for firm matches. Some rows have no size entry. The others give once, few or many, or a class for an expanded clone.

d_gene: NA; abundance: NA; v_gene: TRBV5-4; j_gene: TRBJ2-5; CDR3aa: CASSLNRGTETQYF; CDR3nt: TGTGCCAGCAGCTTGAATCGGGGGACAGAGACCCAGTACTTC
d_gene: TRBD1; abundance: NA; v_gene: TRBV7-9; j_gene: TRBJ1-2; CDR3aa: CASSLAGQGIGYGYTF; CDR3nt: TGTGCCAGCAGCTTAGCCGGACAGGGTATAGGCTATGGCTACACCTTC
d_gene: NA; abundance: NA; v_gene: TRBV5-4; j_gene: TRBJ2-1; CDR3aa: CASSFFQGMTYNEQFF; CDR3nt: TGTGCCAGCAGCTTCTTTCAGGGGATGACCTACAATGAGCAGTTCTTC
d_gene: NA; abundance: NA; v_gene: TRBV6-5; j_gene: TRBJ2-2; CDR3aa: CASSYSYPGSTGELFF; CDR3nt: TGTGCCAGCAGTTACTCCTACCCCGGGAGCACCGGGGAGCTGTTTTTT
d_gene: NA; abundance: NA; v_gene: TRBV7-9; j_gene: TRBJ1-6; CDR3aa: CASSLMGGLVALHF; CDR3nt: TGTGCCAGCAGCTTGATGGGCGGACTCGTGGCCCTCCACTTT
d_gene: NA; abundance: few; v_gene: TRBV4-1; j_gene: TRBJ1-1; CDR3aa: CASSQPNRVTEAFF; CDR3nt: TGCGCCAGCAGCCAACCGAACAGGGTGACTGAAGCTTTCTTT
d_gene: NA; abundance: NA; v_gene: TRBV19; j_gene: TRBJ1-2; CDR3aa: CASSIAFGYTF; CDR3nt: TGTGCCAGTAGTATAGCTTTTGGCTACACCTTC
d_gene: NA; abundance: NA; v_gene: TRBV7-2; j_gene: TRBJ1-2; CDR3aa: CASSLAFGGSYGYTF; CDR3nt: TGTGCCAGCAGCTTAGCGTTCGGGGGGTCCTATGGCTACACCTTC
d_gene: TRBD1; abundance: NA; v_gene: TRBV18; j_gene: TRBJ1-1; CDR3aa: CASSPPSTQGEGAFF; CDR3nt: TGTGCCAGTTCACCACCGAGTACTCAGGGGGAAGGGGCTTTCTTT
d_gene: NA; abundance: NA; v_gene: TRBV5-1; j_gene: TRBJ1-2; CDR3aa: CASSLAGGGPDGYTF; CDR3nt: TGCGCCAGCAGCTTGGCTGGGGGGGGACCGGATGGCTACACCTTC
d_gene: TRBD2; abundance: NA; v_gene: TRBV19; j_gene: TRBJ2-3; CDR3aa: CASQPSGGDTQYF; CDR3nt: TGTGCCAGTCAGCCTAGCGGGGGGGATACGCAGTATTTT
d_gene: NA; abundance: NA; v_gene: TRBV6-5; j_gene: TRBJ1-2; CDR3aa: CASSRDFEGLGYTF; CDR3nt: TGTGCCAGCAGTCGGGACTTTGAGGGCCTTGGCTACACCTTC
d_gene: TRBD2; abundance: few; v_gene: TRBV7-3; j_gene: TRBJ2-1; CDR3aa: CASSYGGRGAYNEQFF; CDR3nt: TGTGCCAGCAGCTACGGCGGGCGGGGGGCCTACAATGAGCAGTTCTTC
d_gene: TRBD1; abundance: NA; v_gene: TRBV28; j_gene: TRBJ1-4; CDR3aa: CASSTIGQGGEKLFF; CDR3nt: TGTGCCAGCAGCACCATCGGACAGGGAGGTGAAAAACTGTTTTTT
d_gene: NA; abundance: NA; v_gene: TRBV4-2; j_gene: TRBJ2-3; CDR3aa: CASRQTREGGGGTDTQYF; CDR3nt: TGTGCCAGCAGACAGACGAGGGAGGGGGGTGGTGGCACAGATACGCAGTATTTT
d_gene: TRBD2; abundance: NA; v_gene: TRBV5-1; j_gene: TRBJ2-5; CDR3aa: CASSRGLADQETQYF; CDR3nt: TGCGCCAGCAGCAGGGGACTAGCGGACCAAGAGACCCAGTACTTC
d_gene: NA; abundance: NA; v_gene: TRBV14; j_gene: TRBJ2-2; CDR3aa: CASSQEGYGRGNTGELFF; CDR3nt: TGTGCCAGCAGCCAAGAAGGTTATGGCAGGGGGAACACCGGGGAGCTGTTTTTT
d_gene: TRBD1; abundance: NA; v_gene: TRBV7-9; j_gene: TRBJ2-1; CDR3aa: CASSPRTGEDEQFF; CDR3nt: TGTGCCAGCAGCCCCCGGACAGGGGAGGATGAGCAGTTCTTC
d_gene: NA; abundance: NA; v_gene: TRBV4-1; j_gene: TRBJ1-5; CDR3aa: CASSHGDSLFNQPQHF; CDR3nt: TGCGCCAGCAGTCACGGAGACAGCCTATTCAATCAGCCCCAGCATTTT
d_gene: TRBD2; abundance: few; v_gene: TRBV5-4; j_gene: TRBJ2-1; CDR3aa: CASSAPTSGVGFF; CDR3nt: TGTGCCAGCAGCGCCCCTACTAGCGGAGTAGGGTTCTTC
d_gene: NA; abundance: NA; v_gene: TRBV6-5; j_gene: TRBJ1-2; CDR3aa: CASSLRQSYGYTF; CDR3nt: TGTGCCAGCAGTTTGCGACAGTCCTATGGCTACACCTTC
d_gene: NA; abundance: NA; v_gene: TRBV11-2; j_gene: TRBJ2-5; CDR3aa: CASSLGGEIQETQYF; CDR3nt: TGTGCCAGCAGCTTAGGGGGGGAGATCCAAGAGACCCAGTACTTC
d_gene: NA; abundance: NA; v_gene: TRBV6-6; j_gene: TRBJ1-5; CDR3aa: CASTPNREVNQPQHF; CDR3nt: TGTGCCAGCACCCCCAATAGAGAGGTCAATCAGCCCCAGCATTTT
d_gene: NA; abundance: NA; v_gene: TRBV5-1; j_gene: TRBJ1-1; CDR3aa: CASLKGENTEAFF; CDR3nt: TGCGCCAGCCTTAAAGGGGAGAACACTGAAGCTTTCTTT
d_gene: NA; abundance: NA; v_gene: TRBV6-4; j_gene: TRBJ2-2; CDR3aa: CASSDSLVGGELFF; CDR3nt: TGTGCCAGCAGTGACTCGCTGGTCGGCGGGGAGCTGTTTTTT
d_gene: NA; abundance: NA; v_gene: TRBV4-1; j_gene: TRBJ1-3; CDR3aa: CASSQSPSSGNTIYF; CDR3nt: TGCGCCAGCAGCCAATCCCCGAGCTCTGGAAACACCATATATTTT
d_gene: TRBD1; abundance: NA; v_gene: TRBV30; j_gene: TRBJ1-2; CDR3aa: CAWRDRGNYGYTF; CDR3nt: TGTGCCTGGAGGGACAGGGGAAACTATGGCTACACCTTC
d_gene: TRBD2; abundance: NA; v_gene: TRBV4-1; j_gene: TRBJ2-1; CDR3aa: CASSQGPGLAAMGSYNEQFF; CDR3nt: TGCGCCAGCAGCCAAGGACCGGGACTAGCCGCTATGGGCTCCTACAATGAGCAGTTCTTC
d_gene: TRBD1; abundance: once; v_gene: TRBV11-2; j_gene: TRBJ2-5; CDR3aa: CASSLGQGAAQYF; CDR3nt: TGTGCCAGCAGCTTGGGACAGGGGGCGGCCCAGTACTTC
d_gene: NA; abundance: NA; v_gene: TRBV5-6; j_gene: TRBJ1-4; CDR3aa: CASTLMHSFSEKLFF; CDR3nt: TGTGCCAGCACCCTGATGCACAGTTTTAGTGAAAAACTGTTTTTT
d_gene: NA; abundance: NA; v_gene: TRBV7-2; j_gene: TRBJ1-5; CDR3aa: CASSLGTAQNQPQHF; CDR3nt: TGTGCCAGCAGCTTGGGTACAGCTCAAAATCAGCCCCAGCATTTT
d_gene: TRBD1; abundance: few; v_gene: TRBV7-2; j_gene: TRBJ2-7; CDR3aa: CASSFRDRESYEQYF; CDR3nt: TGTGCCAGCAGCTTCCGGGACAGGGAATCCTACGAGCAGTACTTC
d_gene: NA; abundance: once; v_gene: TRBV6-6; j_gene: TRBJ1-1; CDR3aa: CASSLDYNTEAFF; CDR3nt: TGTGCCAGCAGTTTGGACTATAACACTGAAGCTTTCTTT
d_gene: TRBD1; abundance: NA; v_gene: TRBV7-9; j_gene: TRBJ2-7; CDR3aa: CASSLTGGGYEQYF; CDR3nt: TGTGCCAGCAGCCTAACAGGGGGCGGCTACGAGCAGTACTTC
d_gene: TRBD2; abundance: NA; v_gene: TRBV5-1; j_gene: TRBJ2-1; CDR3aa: CASSLGIAGANEQFF; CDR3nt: TGCGCCAGCAGCTTGGGAATAGCGGGCGCCAATGAGCAGTTCTTC
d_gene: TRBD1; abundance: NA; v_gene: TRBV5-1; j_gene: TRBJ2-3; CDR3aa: CASSLQGSGTDTQYF; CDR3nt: TGCGCCAGCAGCTTACAGGGGAGCGGCACAGATACGCAGTATTTT
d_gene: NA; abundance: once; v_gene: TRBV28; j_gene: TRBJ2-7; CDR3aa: CASTEQGLGYEQYF; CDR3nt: TGTGCCAGCACCGAACAGGGCCTGGGCTACGAGCAGTACTTC
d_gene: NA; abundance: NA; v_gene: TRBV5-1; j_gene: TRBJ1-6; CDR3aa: CASSLGSHGLEDNSPLHF; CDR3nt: TGCGCCAGCAGCTTGGGGTCCCACGGGCTGGAGGATAATTCACCCCTCCACTTT
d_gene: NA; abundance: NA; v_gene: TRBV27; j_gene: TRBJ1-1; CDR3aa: CASSLFIDGENTEAFF; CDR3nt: TGTGCCAGCAGTTTATTTATTGACGGAGAGAACACTGAAGCTTTCTTT
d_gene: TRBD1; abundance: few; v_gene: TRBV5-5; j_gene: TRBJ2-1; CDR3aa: CASNGQEDWQFF; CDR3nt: TGTGCCAGCAACGGACAGGAGGATTGGCAGTTCTTC
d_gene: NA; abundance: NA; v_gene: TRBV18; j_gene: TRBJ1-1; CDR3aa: CASSPVGQPFPNTEAFF; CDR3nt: TGTGCCAGCTCACCGGTCGGACAGCCTTTTCCGAACACTGAAGCTTTCTTT